A single T cell receptor beta chain is shown here with its context. Antigen unknown. The protocol was immunoSEQ multiplex PCR, while the TCRdb copy is restricted to in-frame clones and leaves out a portion. The sample shows about 45,000 clones, around 93% of them seen only once. This sample stems from a study of OX40 agonist ivuxolimab in advanced cancers. In the study overall: In this cohort, patients received ivuxolimab, an agonistic anti-OX40 (CD134) antibody. Ivuxolimab, which patients received intravenously every 2 weeks, was dosed at 0.01 to 10 mg/kg. Study outcomes and limitations: In general, CD8+ T cells held more expanded clones than CD4+ did, on average. The antigens recognized by the expanded peripheral T cells, that is their antigen specificity, were not determined.

CDR1 SGHVS and CDR2 FQNEAQ come from the germline V gene. CDR3 size: 18 residues. The sequencing used CD4+ or CD8+ T cells sorted from blood, collected in a trial of the OX40 agonist ivuxolimab. The receptor's source is an adult with an advanced solid tumor such as melanoma, head and neck, liver or kidney cancer. This sequence joins TRBV7-8 and TRBJ2-5; D unclear. The DNA end lines up better with TRBJ2-7; the J call may be wrong. Written as DNA, the CDR3 is TGTGCCAGCAGCTTAAGATCTGACCTCCTAAAGGGATCCTACGAGCAGTACTTC. Translated, it gives CASSLRSDLLKGSYEQYF.